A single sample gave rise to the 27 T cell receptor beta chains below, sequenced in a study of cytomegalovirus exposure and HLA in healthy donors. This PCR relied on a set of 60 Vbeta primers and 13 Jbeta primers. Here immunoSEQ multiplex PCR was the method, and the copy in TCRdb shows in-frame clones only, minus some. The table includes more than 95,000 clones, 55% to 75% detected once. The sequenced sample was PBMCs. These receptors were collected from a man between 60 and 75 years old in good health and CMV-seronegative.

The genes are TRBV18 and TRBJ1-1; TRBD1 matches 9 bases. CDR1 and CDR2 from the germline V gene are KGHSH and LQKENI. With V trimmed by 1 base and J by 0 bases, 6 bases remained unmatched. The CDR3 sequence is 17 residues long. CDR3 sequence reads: CASSPLPGQGLNTEAFF. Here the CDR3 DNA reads TGTGCCAGCTCACCACTCCCGGGACAGGGCTTGAACACTGAAGCTTTCTTT.

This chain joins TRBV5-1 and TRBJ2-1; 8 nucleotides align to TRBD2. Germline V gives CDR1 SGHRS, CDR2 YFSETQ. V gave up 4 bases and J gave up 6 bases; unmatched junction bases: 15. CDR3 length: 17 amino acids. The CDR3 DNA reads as TGCGCCAGCAGCCCCGAACCGGGACTAGTTAACCTCAATGAGCAGTTCTTC. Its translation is CASSPEPGLVNLNEQFF.

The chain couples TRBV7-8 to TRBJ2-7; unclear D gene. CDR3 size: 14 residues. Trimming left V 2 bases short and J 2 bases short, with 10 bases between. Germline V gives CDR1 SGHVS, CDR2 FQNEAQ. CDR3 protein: CASSLIQTTYEQYF. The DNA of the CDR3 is TGTGCCAGCAGCTTAATACAAACCACCTACGAGCAGTACTTC.

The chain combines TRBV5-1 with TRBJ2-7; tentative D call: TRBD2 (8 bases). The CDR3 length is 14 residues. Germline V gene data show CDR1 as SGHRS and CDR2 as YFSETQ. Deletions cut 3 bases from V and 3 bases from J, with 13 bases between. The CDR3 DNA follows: TGCGCCAGCAGCTCGGGGGGGACAGTCTACGAGCAGTACTTC. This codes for CASSSGGTVYEQYF.

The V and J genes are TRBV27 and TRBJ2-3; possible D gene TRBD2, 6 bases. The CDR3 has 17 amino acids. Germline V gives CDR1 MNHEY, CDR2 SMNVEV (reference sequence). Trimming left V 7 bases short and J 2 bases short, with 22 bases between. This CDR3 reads CASKEGSIGSTTDTQYF. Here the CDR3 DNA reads TGTGCCAGCAAGGAGGGTTCGATCGGGAGTACCACAGATACGCAGTATTTT.

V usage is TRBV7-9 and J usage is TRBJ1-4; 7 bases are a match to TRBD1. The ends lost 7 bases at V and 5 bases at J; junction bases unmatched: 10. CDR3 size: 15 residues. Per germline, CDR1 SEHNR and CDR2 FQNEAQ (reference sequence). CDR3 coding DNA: TGTGCCAGCACCCGTGCCGGGACAGAGAATGAAAAACTGTTTTTT. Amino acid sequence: CASTRAGTENEKLFF.

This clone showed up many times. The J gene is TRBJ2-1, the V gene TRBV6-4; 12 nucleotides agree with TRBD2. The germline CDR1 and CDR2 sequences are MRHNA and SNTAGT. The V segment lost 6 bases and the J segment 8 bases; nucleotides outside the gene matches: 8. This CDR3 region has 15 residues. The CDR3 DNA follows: TGTGCCAGCAGCCGAGGACTAGCGGGGTCGGATGAGCAGTTCTTC. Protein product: CASSRGLAGSDEQFF.

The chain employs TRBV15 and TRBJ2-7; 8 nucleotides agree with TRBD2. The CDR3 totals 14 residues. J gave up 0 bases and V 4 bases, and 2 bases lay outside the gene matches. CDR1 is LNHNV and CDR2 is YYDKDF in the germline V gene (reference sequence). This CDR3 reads CATSIGTSSYEQYF. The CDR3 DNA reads TGTGCCACCAGCATCGGGACTAGCTCCTACGAGCAGTACTTC.

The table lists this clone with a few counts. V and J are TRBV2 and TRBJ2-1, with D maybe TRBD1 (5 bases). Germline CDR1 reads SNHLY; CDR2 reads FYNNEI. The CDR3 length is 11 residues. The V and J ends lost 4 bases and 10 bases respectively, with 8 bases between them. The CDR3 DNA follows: TGTGCCAGCAGTGGGACAAGGGAGCAGTTCTTC. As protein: CASSGTREQFF.

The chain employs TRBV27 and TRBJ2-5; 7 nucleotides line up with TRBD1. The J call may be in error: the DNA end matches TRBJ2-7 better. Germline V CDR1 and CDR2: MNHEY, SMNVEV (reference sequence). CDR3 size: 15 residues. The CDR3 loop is CASSPLGTAPYEQYF. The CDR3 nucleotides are TGTGCCAGCAGCCCCTTGGGGACAGCTCCCTACGAGCAGTACTTC.

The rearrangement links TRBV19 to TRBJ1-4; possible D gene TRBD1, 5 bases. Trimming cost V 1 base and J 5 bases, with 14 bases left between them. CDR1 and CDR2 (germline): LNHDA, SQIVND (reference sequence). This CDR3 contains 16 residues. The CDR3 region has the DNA TGTGCCAGTAGTATAGGTCAGACAGCCGCAAATGAAAAACTGTTTTTT. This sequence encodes CASSIGQTAANEKLFF.

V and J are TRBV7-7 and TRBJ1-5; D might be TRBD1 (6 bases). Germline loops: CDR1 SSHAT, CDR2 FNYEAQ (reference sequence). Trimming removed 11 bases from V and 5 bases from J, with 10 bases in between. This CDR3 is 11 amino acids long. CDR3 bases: TGTGCCCGAGAGGGGGATCAGCCCCAGCATTTT. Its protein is CAREGDQPQHF.

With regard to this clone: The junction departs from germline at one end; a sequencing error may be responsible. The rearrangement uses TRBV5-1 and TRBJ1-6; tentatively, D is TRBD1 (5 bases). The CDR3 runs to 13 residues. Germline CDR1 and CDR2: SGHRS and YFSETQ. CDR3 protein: CASSLTRASPLHF. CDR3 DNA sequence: TGTGCCAGCAGCCTTACCAGGGCTTCACCCCTCCACTTT. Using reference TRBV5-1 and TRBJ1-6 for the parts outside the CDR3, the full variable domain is KAGVTQTPRYLIKTRGQQVTLSCSPISGHRSVSWYQQTPGQGLQFLFEYFSETQRNKGNFPGRFSGRQFSNSRSEMNVSTLELGDSALYLCASSLTRASPLHFGNGTRLTVT.

In nucleotides, the CDR3 is TGTGCCAGCAGCCCTTCGGGGGTGTACACCGGGGAGCTGTTTTTT. Amino acid sequence: CASSPSGVYTGELFF. The chain recombines TRBV5-4 with TRBJ2-2; tentative D call: TRBD2 (6 bases). Trimming left V 4 bases short and J 3 bases short, with 13 bases between. There are 15 residues in the CDR3. CDR1 is SGHNT, CDR2 YYREEE, per germline (reference sequence). The whole variable domain, filled in from reference TRBV5-4 and TRBJ2-2, reads ETGVTQSPTHLIKTRGQQVTLRCSSQSGHNTVSWYQQALGQGPQFIFQYYREEENGRGNFPPRFSGLQFPNYSSELNVNALELDDSALYLCASSPSGVYTGELFFGEGSRLTVL.

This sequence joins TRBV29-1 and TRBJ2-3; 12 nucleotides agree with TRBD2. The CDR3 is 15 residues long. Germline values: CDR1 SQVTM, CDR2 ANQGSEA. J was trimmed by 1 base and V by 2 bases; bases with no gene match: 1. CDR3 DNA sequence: TGCAGCGTTGAAAGACTAGCGGGGGGCACAGATACGCAGTATTTT. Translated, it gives CSVERLAGGTDTQYF.

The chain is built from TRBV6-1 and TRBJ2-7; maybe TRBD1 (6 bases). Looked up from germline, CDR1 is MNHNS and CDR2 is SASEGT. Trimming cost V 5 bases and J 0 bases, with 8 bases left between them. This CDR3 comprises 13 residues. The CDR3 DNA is TGTGCCAGCAGTAGGGACATCTCCTACGAGCAGTACTTC. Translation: CASSRDISYEQYF.

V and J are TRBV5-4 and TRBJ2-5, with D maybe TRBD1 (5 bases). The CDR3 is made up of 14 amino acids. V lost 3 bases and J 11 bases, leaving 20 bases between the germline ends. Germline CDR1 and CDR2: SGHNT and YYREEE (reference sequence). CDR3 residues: CASSSLGPLEEQYF. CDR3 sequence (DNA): TGTGCCAGCAGCTCGTTGGGGCCTTTAGAAGAGCAGTACTTC.

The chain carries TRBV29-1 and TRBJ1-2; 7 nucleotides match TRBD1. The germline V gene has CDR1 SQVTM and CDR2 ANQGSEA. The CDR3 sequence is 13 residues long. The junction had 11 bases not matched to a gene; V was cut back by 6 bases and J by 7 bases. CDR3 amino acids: CSVSGTVLSGYTF. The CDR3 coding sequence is TGCAGCGTGTCCGGGACAGTCCTGTCTGGCTACACCTTC.

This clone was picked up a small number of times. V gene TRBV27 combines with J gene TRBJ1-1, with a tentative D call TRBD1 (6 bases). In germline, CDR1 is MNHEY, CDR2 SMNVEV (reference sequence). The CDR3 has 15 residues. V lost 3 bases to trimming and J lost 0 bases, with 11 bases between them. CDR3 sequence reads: CASSFLQGLNTEAFF. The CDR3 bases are TGTGCCAGCAGTTTCCTCCAGGGGTTGAACACTGAAGCTTTCTTT.

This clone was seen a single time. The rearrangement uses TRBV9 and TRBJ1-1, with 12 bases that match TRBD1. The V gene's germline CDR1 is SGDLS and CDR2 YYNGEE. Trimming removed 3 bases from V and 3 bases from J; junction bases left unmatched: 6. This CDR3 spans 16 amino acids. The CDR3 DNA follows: TGTGCCAGCAGCGCCCGGGACAGGGGGCTGGACACTGAAGCTTTCTTT. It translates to CASSARDRGLDTEAFF.

CDR3 DNA sequence: TGTGCCAGCTGGGACAGATCCTATGGCTACACCTTC. Translation: CASWDRSYGYTF. The chain is built from TRBV6-1 and TRBJ1-2, with 7 nucleotides matching TRBD1. This CDR3 has 12 amino acids. CDR1 MNHNS and CDR2 SASEGT come from the germline V gene. The J segment lost 4 bases and the V segment lost 8 bases, leaving 4 bases of the junction unmatched.

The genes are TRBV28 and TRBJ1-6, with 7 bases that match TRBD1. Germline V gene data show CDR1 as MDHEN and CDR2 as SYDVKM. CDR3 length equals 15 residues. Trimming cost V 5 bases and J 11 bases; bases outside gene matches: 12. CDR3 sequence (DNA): TGTGCCAGCAGTCCGACAGGGTCCCTAAGGCCACCCCTCCACTTT. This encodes CASSPTGSLRPPLHF. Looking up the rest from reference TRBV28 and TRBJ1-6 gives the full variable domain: DVKVTQSSRYLVKRTGEKVFLECVQDMDHENMFWYRQDPGLGLRLIYFSYDVKMKEKGDIPEGYSVSREKKERFSLILESASTNQTSMYLCASSPTGSLRPPLHFGNGTRLTVT.

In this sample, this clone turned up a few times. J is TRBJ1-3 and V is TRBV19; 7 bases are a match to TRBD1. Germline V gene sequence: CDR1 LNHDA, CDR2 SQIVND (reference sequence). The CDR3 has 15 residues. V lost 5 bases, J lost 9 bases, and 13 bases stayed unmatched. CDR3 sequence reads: CASSPGTVARTTIYF. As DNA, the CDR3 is TGTGCCAGTAGTCCGGGGACAGTGGCTAGAACCACCATATATTTT.

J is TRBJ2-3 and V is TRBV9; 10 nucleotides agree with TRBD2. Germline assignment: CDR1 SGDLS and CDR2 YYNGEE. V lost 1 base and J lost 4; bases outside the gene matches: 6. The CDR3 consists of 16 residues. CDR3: CASSVSPSGSSDTQYF. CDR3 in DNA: TGTGCCAGCAGCGTATCCCCTAGCGGGAGCTCAGATACGCAGTATTTT. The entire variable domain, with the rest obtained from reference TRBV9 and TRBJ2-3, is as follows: DSGVTQTPKHLITATGQRVTLRCSPRSGDLSVYWYQQSLDQGLQFLIQYYNGEERAKGNILERFSAQQFPDLHSELNLSSLELGDSALYFCASSVSPSGSSDTQYFGPGTRLTVL.

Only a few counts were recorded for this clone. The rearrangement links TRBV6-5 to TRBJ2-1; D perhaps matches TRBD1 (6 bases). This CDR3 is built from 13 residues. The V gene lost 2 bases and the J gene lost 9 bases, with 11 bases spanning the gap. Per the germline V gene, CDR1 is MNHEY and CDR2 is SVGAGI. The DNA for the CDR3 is TGTGCCAGCAGTTACGGACAGTTTACTGAGCAGTTCTTC. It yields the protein CASSYGQFTEQFF.

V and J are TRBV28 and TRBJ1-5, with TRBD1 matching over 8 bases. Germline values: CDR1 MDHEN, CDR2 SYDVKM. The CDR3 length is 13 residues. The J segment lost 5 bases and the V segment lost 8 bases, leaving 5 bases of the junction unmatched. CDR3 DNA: TGTGCCAGCCGTGAACAGGGGGATCAGCCCCAGCATTTT. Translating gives CASREQGDQPQHF. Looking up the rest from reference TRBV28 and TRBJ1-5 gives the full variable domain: DVKVTQSSRYLVKRTGEKVFLECVQDMDHENMFWYRQDPGLGLRLIYFSYDVKMKEKGDIPEGYSVSREKKERFSLILESASTNQTSMYLCASREQGDQPQHFGDGTRLSIL.

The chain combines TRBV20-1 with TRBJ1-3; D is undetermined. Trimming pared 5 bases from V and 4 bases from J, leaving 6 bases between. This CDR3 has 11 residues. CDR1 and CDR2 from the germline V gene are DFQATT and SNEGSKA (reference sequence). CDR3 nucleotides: TGCAGTGCTTACTTCGGAAACACCATATATTTT. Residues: CSAYFGNTIYF.